The rows below give T cell receptor beta chains drawn from one sample of a study of regulatory T cells in long-lasting Graves disease. TCRdb re-called the multiplex PCR reads through MiXCR, storing one row per CDR3 protein. The sample has about 470,000 distinct CDR3 sequences, about 15% seen once. The sample was also reused in another study, on T cells in Graves' hyperthyroidism and ophthalmopathy.

Sample: peripheral blood mononuclear cells (PBMCs), taken at new diagnosis, from a patient treated with antithyroid drugs. The receptors come from a woman aged 30 to 39 with Graves disease. The CDR3 runs from the conserved cysteine through the conserved F or W. A D gene is named only where the DNA matches it firmly. A row's size may be missing; if present it is once, few, many or a size class.

V gene: TRBV14
D gene: NA
J gene: TRBJ2-7
clone size: NA
CDR3 DNA: TGTGCCAGCAGCCAAGGAGTCGGCTACGAGCAGTACTTC
CDR3 protein: CASSQGVGYEQYF

V gene: TRBV10-3
D gene: NA
J gene: TRBJ1-6
clone size: few
CDR3 DNA: TGTGCCATCGGGACGGGGCTCGGAGAATCCTATAATTCACCCCTCCACTTT
CDR3 protein: CAIGTGLGESYNSPLHF

V gene: TRBV6-2/TRBV6-3
D gene: TRBD1
J gene: TRBJ2-5
clone size: few
CDR3 DNA: TGTGCCAGCAGTTACTCGAAGGGGGCTGTAGAGACCCAGTACTTC
CDR3 protein: CASSYSKGAVETQYF

V gene: TRBV28
D gene: NA
J gene: TRBJ1-2
clone size: many
CDR3 DNA: TGTGCCAGCAGTTTATTGTCCGCGGACAGTGGAGGCTACACCTTC
CDR3 protein: CASSLLSADSGGYTF

V gene: TRBV27
D gene: NA
J gene: TRBJ2-3
clone size: NA
CDR3 DNA: TGTGCCAGCAGCCTCGGTACGATGGATACGCAGTATTTT
CDR3 protein: CASSLGTMDTQYF

V gene: TRBV29-1
D gene: TRBD1
J gene: TRBJ1-5
clone size: NA
CDR3 DNA: TGCAGCGTTGAGGGACAGGGCGGACAGCCCCAGCATTTT
CDR3 protein: CSVEGQGGQPQHF

V gene: TRBV19
D gene: TRBD1
J gene: TRBJ2-1
clone size: NA
CDR3 DNA: TGTGCCAGTAGTTTTACGAGGGGGCGGATGAATGAGCAGTTCTTC
CDR3 protein: CASSFTRGRMNEQFF

V gene: TRBV3-1
D gene: NA
J gene: TRBJ2-3
clone size: few
CDR3 DNA: TGTGCCAGCAGCCAAGGCGGGGGCCGGTTGGCAGATACGCAGTATTTT
CDR3 protein: CASSQGGGRLADTQYF

V gene: TRBV5-4
D gene: TRBD2
J gene: TRBJ2-3
clone size: many
CDR3 DNA: TGTGCCAGCAGTAGCGGGAGGAAGGGGACAGATACGCAGTATTTT
CDR3 protein: CASSSGRKGTDTQYF

V gene: TRBV7-3
D gene: NA
J gene: TRBJ2-1
clone size: many
CDR3 DNA: TGTGCCAGCAGCTTAGGCGGTGCTAATGAGCAGTTCTTC
CDR3 protein: CASSLGGANEQFF

V gene: TRBV2
D gene: NA
J gene: TRBJ2-2
clone size: many
CDR3 DNA: TGTGCCAGCAGTGTTGTGGCGCCCCTGAACACCGGGGAGCTGTTTTTT
CDR3 protein: CASSVVAPLNTGELFF

V gene: TRBV7-3
D gene: TRBD2
J gene: TRBJ2-3
clone size: many
CDR3 DNA: TGTGCCAGCAGCTCAGCGGGAGGGCCCGATACGCAGTATTTT
CDR3 protein: CASSSAGGPDTQYF

V gene: TRBV3-1
D gene: TRBD1
J gene: TRBJ1-1
clone size: many
CDR3 DNA: TGTGCCAGCAGCCAGACAGGGGTAACTGAAGCTTTCTTT
CDR3 protein: CASSQTGVTEAFF

V gene: TRBV2
D gene: TRBD2
J gene: TRBJ2-7
clone size: many
CDR3 DNA: TGTGCCAGCAGCCTGCGACTAGCGGGAGGGTCCTACGAGCAGTACTTC
CDR3 protein: CASSLRLAGGSYEQYF

V gene: TRBV5-5
D gene: TRBD1
J gene: TRBJ1-4
clone size: few
CDR3 DNA: TGTGCCAGCACGGGACAGGGGCCGTGGGCTAATGAAAAACTGTTTTTT
CDR3 protein: CASTGQGPWANEKLFF

V gene: TRBV25-1
D gene: NA
J gene: TRBJ1-6
clone size: NA
CDR3 DNA: TGTGCCAGCAGTGAATCGAGGGGCCAGAATTCACCCCTCCACTTT
CDR3 protein: CASSESRGQNSPLHF

V gene: TRBV30
D gene: TRBD1
J gene: TRBJ2-7
clone size: few
CDR3 DNA: TGTGCCTGGAGTGTATTACAGGGGGCAAGCTACGAGCAGTACTTC
CDR3 protein: CAWSVLQGASYEQYF

V gene: TRBV5-6
D gene: NA
J gene: TRBJ2-1
clone size: few
CDR3 DNA: TGTGCCAGCAGCTCAATAACAGGGAAATGGCAGCAGTTCTTC
CDR3 protein: CASSSITGKWQQFF

V gene: TRBV12-3/TRBV12-4
D gene: NA
J gene: TRBJ2-2
clone size: many
CDR3 DNA: TGTGCCAGCAGTTTAGGCCGCTTAAACACCGGGGAGCTGTTTTTT
CDR3 protein: CASSLGRLNTGELFF

V gene: TRBV29-1
D gene: TRBD2
J gene: TRBJ2-2
clone size: few
CDR3 DNA: TGCAGCGGCTCTAGCGGGTCGAACACCGGGGAGCTGTTTTTT
CDR3 protein: CSGSSGSNTGELFF

V gene: TRBV11-2
D gene: TRBD2
J gene: TRBJ2-2
clone size: many
CDR3 DNA: TGTGCCAACAGAGGACTAGCGGGACGCACCGGGGAGCTGTTTTTT
CDR3 protein: CANRGLAGRTGELFF

V gene: TRBV5-1
D gene: NA
J gene: TRBJ2-7
clone size: NA
CDR3 DNA: TGCGCCAGCAGCTTGAACGACGGCGTCTCCTACGAGCAGTACTTC
CDR3 protein: CASSLNDGVSYEQYF

V gene: TRBV18
D gene: TRBD2
J gene: TRBJ2-7
clone size: few
CDR3 DNA: TGTGCCAGCTCCCCCTCCGGGGGGGCAAGCGAGCAGTACTTC
CDR3 protein: CASSPSGGASEQYF

V gene: TRBV7-2
D gene: NA
J gene: TRBJ2-1
clone size: NA
CDR3 DNA: TGTGCCAGCAGCTTACCCGCGACAGGAGTATCCTACAATGAGCAGTTCTTC
CDR3 protein: CASSLPATGVSYNEQFF

V gene: TRBV6-5
D gene: TRBD2
J gene: TRBJ2-1
clone size: many
CDR3 DNA: TGTGCCAGCAGTTACTCCGCCCCCTGGCTAGCGGGAGAGCGGAATGAGCAGTTCTTC
CDR3 protein: CASSYSAPWLAGERNEQFF

V gene: TRBV20-1
D gene: NA
J gene: TRBJ2-3
clone size: few
CDR3 DNA: TGCAGTGCTGCTATCTACCGAGGCACAGATACGCAGTATTTT
CDR3 protein: CSAAIYRGTDTQYF

V gene: TRBV27
D gene: NA
J gene: TRBJ2-7
clone size: many
CDR3 DNA: TGTGCCAGCAGTTTATCGAGCGACTACGAGCAGTACTTC
CDR3 protein: CASSLSSDYEQYF

V gene: TRBV2
D gene: NA
J gene: TRBJ2-2
clone size: few
CDR3 DNA: TGTGCCAGCAGACCCGACAGGAGGCGGGGGGAGCTGTTTTTT
CDR3 protein: CASRPDRRRGELFF

V gene: TRBV20-1
D gene: TRBD1
J gene: TRBJ2-3
clone size: many
CDR3 DNA: TGCAGTGCTCACGGACAGGGTCCTTTCACAGATACGCAGTATTTT
CDR3 protein: CSAHGQGPFTDTQYF

V gene: TRBV6-2/TRBV6-3
D gene: TRBD1
J gene: TRBJ1-1
clone size: many
CDR3 DNA: TGTGCCAGCAGTGAAGCCGGATTACATACGGGACAGCGGAACACTGAAGCTTTCTTT
CDR3 protein: CASSEAGLHTGQRNTEAFF

V gene: TRBV2
D gene: NA
J gene: TRBJ2-6
clone size: NA
CDR3 DNA: TGTGCCAGCAATCCCCAGGGCACTGGGGCCAACGTCCTGACTTTC
CDR3 protein: CASNPQGTGANVLTF

V gene: TRBV5-1
D gene: TRBD2
J gene: TRBJ2-3
clone size: few
CDR3 DNA: TGCGCCAGCAGCTTGGAGACTAGCGGCGCCGGGAGCACAGATACGCAGTATTTT
CDR3 protein: CASSLETSGAGSTDTQYF

V gene: TRBV4-1
D gene: NA
J gene: TRBJ2-7
clone size: many
CDR3 DNA: TGCGCCAGCAGCCAAGAACTACTCGGGGCAGAGAGCTACGAGCAGTACTTC
CDR3 protein: CASSQELLGAESYEQYF

V gene: TRBV4-1
D gene: NA
J gene: TRBJ1-6
clone size: few
CDR3 DNA: TGCGCCAGCAGCCAAGAGGAGACAGAGAATTCACCCCTCCACTTT
CDR3 protein: CASSQEETENSPLHF

V gene: TRBV6-1
D gene: TRBD1
J gene: TRBJ2-7
clone size: once
CDR3 DNA: TGTGCCAGCAGTGAACCTCCGGGACAGGGATGGCACGAGCAGTACTTC
CDR3 protein: CASSEPPGQGWHEQYF

V gene: TRBV20-1
D gene: NA
J gene: TRBJ2-3
clone size: many
CDR3 DNA: TGCAGTGCTCCCGAGGGGCGGAGGGGCACAGATACGCAGTATTTT
CDR3 protein: CSAPEGRRGTDTQYF

V gene: TRBV5-5
D gene: TRBD2
J gene: TRBJ2-1
clone size: few
CDR3 DNA: TGTGCCAGCAGCTCTACCCGGGCTAGCGGGCTGTTTGAGCAGTTCTTC
CDR3 protein: CASSSTRASGLFEQFF

V gene: TRBV5-1
D gene: NA
J gene: TRBJ1-2
clone size: many
CDR3 DNA: TGCGCCAGCACGTCGCGCTCTCCGGGACATTTTCTTGAAGGCTACACCTTC
CDR3 protein: CASTSRSPGHFLEGYTF

V gene: TRBV12-3/TRBV12-4
D gene: NA
J gene: TRBJ1-4
clone size: NA
CDR3 DNA: TGTGCCAGCAAACCAGGGTTGGCAACTAATGAAAAACTGTTTTTT
CDR3 protein: CASKPGLATNEKLFF

V gene: TRBV18
D gene: NA
J gene: TRBJ2-3
clone size: many
CDR3 DNA: TGTGCCAGCTCACCTCCCGTCCAGCTCGCAGATACGCAGTATTTT
CDR3 protein: CASSPPVQLADTQYF

V gene: TRBV2
D gene: TRBD1
J gene: TRBJ1-1
clone size: NA
CDR3 DNA: TGTGCCAGCAGTGATACAGGGGGCCAAGGAGGCGTAGCTTTCTTT
CDR3 protein: CASSDTGGQGGVAFF

V gene: TRBV5-4
D gene: TRBD2
J gene: TRBJ2-7
clone size: few
CDR3 DNA: TGTGCCAGCAGCTTGGAGGGACTAGCGGGAGACAAGCAGTACTTC
CDR3 protein: CASSLEGLAGDKQYF

V gene: TRBV20-1
D gene: NA
J gene: TRBJ2-1
clone size: NA
CDR3 DNA: TGCAGTGCTAGAGACGACAGTATGGGATACAATGAGCAGTTCTTC
CDR3 protein: CSARDDSMGYNEQFF

V gene: TRBV20-1
D gene: NA
J gene: TRBJ2-7
clone size: many
CDR3 DNA: TGCAGTGCTAGAGATATAGGTAATCCCTACGAGCAGTACTTC
CDR3 protein: CSARDIGNPYEQYF

V gene: TRBV20-1
D gene: NA
J gene: TRBJ2-7
clone size: many
CDR3 DNA: TGCAGTGCTAGAGAAGGAAGTAGGACCCACGAGCAGTACTTC
CDR3 protein: CSAREGSRTHEQYF

V gene: TRBV5-6
D gene: TRBD1
J gene: TRBJ1-2
clone size: many
CDR3 DNA: TGTGCCAGCAGCCCATGGACAGGAGGTTATGGCTACACCTTC
CDR3 protein: CASSPWTGGYGYTF

V gene: TRBV5-8
D gene: NA
J gene: TRBJ2-5
clone size: NA
CDR3 DNA: TGTGCCAGCAGCATAGGGACTCGCGAAATTCAAGAGACCCAGTACTTC
CDR3 protein: CASSIGTREIQETQYF

V gene: TRBV25-1
D gene: TRBD2
J gene: TRBJ2-6
clone size: NA
CDR3 DNA: TGTGCCAGCAGGGGAAACATCGGGACTAGCGGGAGATCTGGGGCCAACGTCCTGACTTTC
CDR3 protein: CASRGNIGTSGRSGANVLTF

V gene: TRBV10-3
D gene: NA
J gene: TRBJ1-1
clone size: NA
CDR3 DNA: TGTGCCATCAGTGTCCAGGGGTCGAACACTGAAGCTTTCTTT
CDR3 protein: CAISVQGSNTEAFF

V gene: TRBV11-3
D gene: NA
J gene: TRBJ2-3
clone size: many
CDR3 DNA: TGTGCCAGCAGCCCACGGGCGGGGCGGATCCGCACAGATACGCAGTATTTT
CDR3 protein: CASSPRAGRIRTDTQYF

V gene: TRBV9
D gene: TRBD1
J gene: TRBJ2-5
clone size: many
CDR3 DNA: TGTGCCAGCAGCGGCGACAGGGGGCAGGAGACCCAGTACTTC
CDR3 protein: CASSGDRGQETQYF

V gene: TRBV28
D gene: NA
J gene: TRBJ2-3
clone size: many
CDR3 DNA: TGTGCCAGCAGTTTTCAGGGTCCGACAGATACGCAGTATTTT
CDR3 protein: CASSFQGPTDTQYF

V gene: TRBV12-3/TRBV12-4
D gene: NA
J gene: TRBJ1-6
clone size: once
CDR3 DNA: TGTGCCAGCAGTTTGCCCGGAAGAGCCCTCCACTTT
CDR3 protein: CASSLPGRALHF

V gene: TRBV5-1
D gene: TRBD1
J gene: TRBJ1-6
clone size: NA
CDR3 DNA: TGCGCCAGCAGCTTGGTCGCCGGGACAGGAGGCAGCTCCTATAATTCACCCCTCCACTTT
CDR3 protein: CASSLVAGTGGSSYNSPLHF